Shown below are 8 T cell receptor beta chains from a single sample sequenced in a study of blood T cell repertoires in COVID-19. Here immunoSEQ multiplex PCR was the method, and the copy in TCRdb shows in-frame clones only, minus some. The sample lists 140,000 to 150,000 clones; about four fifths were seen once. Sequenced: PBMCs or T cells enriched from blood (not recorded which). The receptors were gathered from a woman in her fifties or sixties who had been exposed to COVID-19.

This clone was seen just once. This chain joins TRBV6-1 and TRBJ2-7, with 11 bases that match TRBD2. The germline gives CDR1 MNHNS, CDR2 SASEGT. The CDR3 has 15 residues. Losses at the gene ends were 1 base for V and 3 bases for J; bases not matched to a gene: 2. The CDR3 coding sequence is TGTGCCAGCAGTGAAGGCGGGACTAGCGGCTACGAGCAGTACTTC. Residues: CASSEGGTSGYEQYF.

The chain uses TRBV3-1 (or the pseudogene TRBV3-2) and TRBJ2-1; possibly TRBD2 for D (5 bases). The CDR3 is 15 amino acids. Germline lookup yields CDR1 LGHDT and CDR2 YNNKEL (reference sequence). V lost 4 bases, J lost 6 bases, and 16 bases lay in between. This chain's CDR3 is CASSPLATRANEQFF. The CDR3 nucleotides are TGTGCCAGCAGCCCACTGGCAACTAGAGCCAATGAGCAGTTCTTC.

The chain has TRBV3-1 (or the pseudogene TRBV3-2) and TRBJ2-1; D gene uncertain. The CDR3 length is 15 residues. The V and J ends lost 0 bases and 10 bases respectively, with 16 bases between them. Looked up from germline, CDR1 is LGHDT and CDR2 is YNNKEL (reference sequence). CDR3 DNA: TGTGCCAGCAGCCAAGAGGTGGCGGCCCGCAACGAGCAGTTCTTC. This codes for CASSQEVAARNEQFF.

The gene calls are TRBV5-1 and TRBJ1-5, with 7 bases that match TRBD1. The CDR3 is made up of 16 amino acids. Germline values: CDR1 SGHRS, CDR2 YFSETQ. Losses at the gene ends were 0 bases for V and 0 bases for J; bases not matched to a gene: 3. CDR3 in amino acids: CASSLGTGVSNQPQHF. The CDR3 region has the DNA TGCGCCAGCAGCTTGGGGACAGGTGTTAGCAATCAGCCCCAGCATTTT.

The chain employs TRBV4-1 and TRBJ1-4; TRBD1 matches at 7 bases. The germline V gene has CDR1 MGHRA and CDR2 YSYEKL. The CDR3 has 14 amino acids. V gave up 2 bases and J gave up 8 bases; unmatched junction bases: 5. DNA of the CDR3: TGCGCCAGCAGCCAATCCAGGGGGAAAGAAAAACTGTTTTTT. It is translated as CASSQSRGKEKLFF.

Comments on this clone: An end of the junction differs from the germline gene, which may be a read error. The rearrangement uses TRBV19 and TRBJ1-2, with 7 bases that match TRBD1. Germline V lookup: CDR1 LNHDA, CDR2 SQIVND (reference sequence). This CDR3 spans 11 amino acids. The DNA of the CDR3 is TGTGCCAGTAGTATGGGCCGGGACAGACCCTTC. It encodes CASSMGRDRPF.

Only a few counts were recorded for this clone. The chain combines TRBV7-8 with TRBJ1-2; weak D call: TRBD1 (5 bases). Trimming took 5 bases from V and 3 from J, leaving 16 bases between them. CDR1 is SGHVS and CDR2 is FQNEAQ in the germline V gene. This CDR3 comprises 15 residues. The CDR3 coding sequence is TGTGCCAGCAGCCCCGGGGCCGGGGGAGACTATGGCTACACCTTC. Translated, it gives CASSPGAGGDYGYTF.

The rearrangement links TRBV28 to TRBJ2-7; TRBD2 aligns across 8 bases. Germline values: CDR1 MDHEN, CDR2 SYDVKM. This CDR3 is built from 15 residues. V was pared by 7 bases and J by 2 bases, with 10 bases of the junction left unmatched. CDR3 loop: CASIGAGVTPYEQYF. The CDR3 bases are TGTGCCAGCATCGGAGCGGGGGTCACTCCCTACGAGCAGTACTTC.